This T cell receptor (beta chain) was sequenced for a study of siplizumab effects on memory and regulatory T cells. On this clone itself: No antigen is known for it.

Points from the study as a whole: Siplizumab caused a significant drop in alloreactive sequences traceable to unstimulated CD4+ memory cells. Major contributors to the alloresponse seemed to be naive T cells, which also appeared more diverse than memory cells. Of the alloreactive clones, only a minor fraction mapped to unstimulated subsets.

There are 16 residues in the CDR3. Germline V CDR1 and CDR2: SGHDT, YYEEEE. Trimming stripped 4 bases from V and 1 base from J, with 17 bases between. Repertoires were generated with immunoSEQ multiplex PCR, while TCRdb's copy carries only in-frame clones and drops some. In the table there are 50,000 to 75,000 clones, 79% of which are singletons. The chain has TRBV5-6 and TRBJ2-5, with D perhaps matching TRBD1 (6 bases). This TCR was recovered from a human donor in good health. Source material: memory CD4+ T cells sorted from blood. In nucleotides, the CDR3 is TGTGCCAGCAGCCCGGCCCTCAGGGGATCCCAAGAGACCCAGTACTTC. Protein product: CASSPALRGSQETQYF.